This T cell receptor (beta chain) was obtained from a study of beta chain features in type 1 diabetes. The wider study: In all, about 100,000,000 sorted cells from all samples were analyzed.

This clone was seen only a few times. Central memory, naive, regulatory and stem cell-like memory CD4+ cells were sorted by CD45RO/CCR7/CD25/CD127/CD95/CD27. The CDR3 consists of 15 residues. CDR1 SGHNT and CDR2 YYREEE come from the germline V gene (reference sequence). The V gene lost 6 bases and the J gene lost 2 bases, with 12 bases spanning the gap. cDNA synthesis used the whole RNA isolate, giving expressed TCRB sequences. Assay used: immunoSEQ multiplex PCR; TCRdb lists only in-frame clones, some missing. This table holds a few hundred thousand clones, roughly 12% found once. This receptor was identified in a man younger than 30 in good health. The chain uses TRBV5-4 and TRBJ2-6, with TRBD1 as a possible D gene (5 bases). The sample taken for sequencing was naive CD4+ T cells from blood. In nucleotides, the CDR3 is TGTGCCAGCAACGGCTTAGGGGCTGGGGCCAACGTCCTGACTTTC. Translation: CASNGLGAGANVLTF.